The TCR beta chain under discussion was sequenced for a study of CD8 T cells in Susac syndrome. Study as a whole: Susac syndrome patients were untreated, on corticosteroids with some adding intravenous immunoglobulin, or on intravenous immunoglobulin only.

Sequencing of TCR beta was carried out in blood CD8+ and CD4+ T cells. Negative magnetic isolation gave CD8+ and CD4+ cells; FACS enriched CD8+ TEMRA. Trimming removed 6 bases at V and 0 bases at J, with 9 bases between. This CDR3 spans 15 amino acids. CDR1 MNHNS and CDR2 SASEGT come from the germline V gene. With random hexamers, roughly 0.45 to 1 ug RNA was reverse transcribed. The authors amplified TCR beta CDR3 across 54 Vbeta and 13 Jbeta using immunoSEQ multiplex PCR. In TCRdb, the immunoSEQ multiplex PCR reads were re-called with MiXCR into one record per CDR3 protein. The sample has tens of thousands of distinct CDR3 sequences; more than 85% are singletons.

The chain has TRBV6-1 and TRBJ2-6; D unclear. This receptor was taken from a human donor with Susac syndrome. The sequencing input was CD4+ T cells from PBMCs. The CDR3 reads CASRADLSGANVLTF. CDR3 coding DNA: TGTGCCAGCAGGGCAGATCTCTCTGGGGCCAACGTCCTGACTTTC.